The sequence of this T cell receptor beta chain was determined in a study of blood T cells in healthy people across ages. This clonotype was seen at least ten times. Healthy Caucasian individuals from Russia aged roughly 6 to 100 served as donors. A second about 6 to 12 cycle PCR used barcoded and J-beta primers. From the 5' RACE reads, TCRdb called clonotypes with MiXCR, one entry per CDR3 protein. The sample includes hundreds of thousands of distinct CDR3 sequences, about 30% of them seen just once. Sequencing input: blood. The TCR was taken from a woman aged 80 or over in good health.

Here the CDR3 reads CASSEFGEEQYF. The CDR3 DNA reads as TGTGCCAGCAGTGAATTTGGGGAGGAGCAGTACTTC. The chain recombines TRBV25-1 with TRBJ2-7; D might be TRBD2 (5 bases). The CDR3 runs 12 residues. Germline CDR1 reads MGHDK; CDR2 reads SYGVNS. Trimming left V 1 base short and J 7 bases short, with 8 bases between.